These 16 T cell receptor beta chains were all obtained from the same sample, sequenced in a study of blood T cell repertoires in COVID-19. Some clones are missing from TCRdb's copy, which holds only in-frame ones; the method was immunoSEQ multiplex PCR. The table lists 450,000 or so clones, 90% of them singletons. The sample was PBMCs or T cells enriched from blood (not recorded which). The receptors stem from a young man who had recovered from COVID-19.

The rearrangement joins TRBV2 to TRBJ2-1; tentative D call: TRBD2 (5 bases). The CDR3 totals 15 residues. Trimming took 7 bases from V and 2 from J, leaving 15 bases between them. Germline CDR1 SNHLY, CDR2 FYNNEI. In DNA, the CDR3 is TGTGCCAGCAACGTAGAGGGATTAACCTACAATGAGCAGTTCTTC. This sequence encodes CASNVEGLTYNEQFF. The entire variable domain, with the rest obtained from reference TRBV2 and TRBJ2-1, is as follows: EPEVTQTPSHQVTQMGQEVILRCVPISNHLYFYWYRQILGQKVEFLVSFYNNEISEKSEIFDDQFSVERPDGSNFTLKIRSTKLEDSAMYFCASNVEGLTYNEQFFGPGTRLTVL.

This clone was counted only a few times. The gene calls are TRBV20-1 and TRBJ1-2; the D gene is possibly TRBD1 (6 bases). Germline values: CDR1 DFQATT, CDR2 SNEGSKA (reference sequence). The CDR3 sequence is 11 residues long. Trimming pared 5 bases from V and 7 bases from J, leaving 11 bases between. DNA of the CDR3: TGCAGTGCTTCCCCAGGGGCTGGCTACACCTTC. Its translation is CSASPGAGYTF.

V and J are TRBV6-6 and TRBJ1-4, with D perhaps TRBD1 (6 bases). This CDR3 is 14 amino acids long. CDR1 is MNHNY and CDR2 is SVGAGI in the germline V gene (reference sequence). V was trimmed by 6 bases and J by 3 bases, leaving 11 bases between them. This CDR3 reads CASRPRGANEKLFF. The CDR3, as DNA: TGTGCCAGCAGACCCAGGGGAGCTAATGAAAAACTGTTTTTT.

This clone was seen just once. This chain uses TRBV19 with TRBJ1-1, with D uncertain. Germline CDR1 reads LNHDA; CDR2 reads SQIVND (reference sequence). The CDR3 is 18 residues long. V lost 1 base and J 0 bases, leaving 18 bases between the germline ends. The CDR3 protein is CASSIARGNVGVNTEAFF. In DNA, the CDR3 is TGTGCCAGTAGTATAGCTCGAGGGAACGTCGGGGTGAACACTGAAGCTTTCTTT.

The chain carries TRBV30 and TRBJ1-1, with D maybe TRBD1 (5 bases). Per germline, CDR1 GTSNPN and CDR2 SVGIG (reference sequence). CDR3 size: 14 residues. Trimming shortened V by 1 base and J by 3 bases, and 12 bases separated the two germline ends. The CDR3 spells CAWSGVGGYTEAFF. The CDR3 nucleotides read TGTGCCTGGAGTGGCGTGGGGGGGTACACTGAAGCTTTCTTT.

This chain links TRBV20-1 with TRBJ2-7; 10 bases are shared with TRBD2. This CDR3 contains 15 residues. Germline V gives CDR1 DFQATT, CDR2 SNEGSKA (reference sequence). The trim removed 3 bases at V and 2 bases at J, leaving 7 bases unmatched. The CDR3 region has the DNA TGCAGTGCTAGTGCTCTCCTAGCGGGAGCCTACGAGCAGTACTTC. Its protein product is CSASALLAGAYEQYF.

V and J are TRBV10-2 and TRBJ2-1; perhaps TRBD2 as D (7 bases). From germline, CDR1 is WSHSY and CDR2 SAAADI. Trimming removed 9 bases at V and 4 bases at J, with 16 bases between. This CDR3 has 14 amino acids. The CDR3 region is CASGAGAQYNEQFF. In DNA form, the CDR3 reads TGCGCCAGTGGGGCGGGGGCACAATACAATGAGCAGTTCTTC.

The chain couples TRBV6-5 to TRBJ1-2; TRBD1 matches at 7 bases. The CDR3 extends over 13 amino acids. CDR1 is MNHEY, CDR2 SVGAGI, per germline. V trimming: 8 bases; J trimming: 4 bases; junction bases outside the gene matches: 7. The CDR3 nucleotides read TGTGCCAGCGGCCGGGACAGTGGCTATGGCTACACCTTC. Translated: CASGRDSGYGYTF.

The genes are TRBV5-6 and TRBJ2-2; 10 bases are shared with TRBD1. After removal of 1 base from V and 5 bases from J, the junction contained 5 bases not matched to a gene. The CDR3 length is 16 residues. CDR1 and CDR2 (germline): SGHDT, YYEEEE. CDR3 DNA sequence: TGTGCCAGCAGCTTGTCTGGACAGGGGGTAACCGGGGAGCTGTTTTTT. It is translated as CASSLSGQGVTGELFF.

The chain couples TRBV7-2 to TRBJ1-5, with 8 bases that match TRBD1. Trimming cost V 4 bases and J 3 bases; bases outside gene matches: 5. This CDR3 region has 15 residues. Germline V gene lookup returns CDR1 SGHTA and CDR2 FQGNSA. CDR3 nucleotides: TGTGCCAGCAGCTCAACCAGGGGGCCCAATCAGCCCCAGCATTTT. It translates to CASSSTRGPNQPQHF.

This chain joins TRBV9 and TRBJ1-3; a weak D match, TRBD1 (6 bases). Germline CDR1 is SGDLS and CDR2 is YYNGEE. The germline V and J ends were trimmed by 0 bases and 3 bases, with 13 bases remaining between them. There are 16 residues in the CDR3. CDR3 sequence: CASSVAPETGGNTIYF. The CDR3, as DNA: TGTGCCAGCAGCGTAGCCCCGGAGACAGGTGGAAACACCATATATTTT. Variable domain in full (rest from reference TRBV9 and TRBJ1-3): DSGVTQTPKHLITATGQRVTLRCSPRSGDLSVYWYQQSLDQGLQFLIQYYNGEERAKGNILERFSAQQFPDLHSELNLSSLELGDSALYFCASSVAPETGGNTIYFGEGSWLTVV.

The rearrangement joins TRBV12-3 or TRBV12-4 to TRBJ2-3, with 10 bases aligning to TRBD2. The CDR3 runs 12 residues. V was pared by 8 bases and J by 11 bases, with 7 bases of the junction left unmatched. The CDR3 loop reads CASSGLAERQYF. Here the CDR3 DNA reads TGTGCCAGCTCCGGACTAGCGGAGAGGCAGTATTTT.

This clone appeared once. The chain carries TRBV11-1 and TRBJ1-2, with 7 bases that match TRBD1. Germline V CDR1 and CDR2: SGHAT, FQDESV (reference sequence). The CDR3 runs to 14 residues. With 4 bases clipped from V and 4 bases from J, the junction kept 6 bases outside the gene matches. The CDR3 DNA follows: TGTGCCAGCAGCTCGAGCCGGGACAGCTATGGCTACACCTTC. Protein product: CASSSSRDSYGYTF.

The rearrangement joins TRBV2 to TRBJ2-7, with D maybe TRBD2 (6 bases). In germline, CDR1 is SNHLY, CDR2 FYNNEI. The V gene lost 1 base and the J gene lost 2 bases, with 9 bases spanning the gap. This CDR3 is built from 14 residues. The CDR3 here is CASSEEEGPYEQYF. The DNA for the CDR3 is TGTGCCAGCAGTGAAGAGGAGGGTCCCTACGAGCAGTACTTC.

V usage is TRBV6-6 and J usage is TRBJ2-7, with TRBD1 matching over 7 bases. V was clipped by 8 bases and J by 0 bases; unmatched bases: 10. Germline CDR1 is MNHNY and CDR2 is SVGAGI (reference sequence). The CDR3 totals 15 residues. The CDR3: CASSDKGASSYEQYF. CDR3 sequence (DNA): TGTGCCAGCTCTGACAAGGGGGCGAGCTCCTACGAGCAGTACTTC.

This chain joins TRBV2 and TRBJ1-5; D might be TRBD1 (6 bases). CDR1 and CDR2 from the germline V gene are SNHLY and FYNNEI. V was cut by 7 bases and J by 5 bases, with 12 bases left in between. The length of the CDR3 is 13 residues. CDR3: CASKRTVDQPQHF. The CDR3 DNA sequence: TGTGCCAGCAAGAGGACAGTGGATCAGCCCCAGCATTTT.